This T cell receptor beta chain was recorded in a study of blood T cell repertoires in COVID-19. The overall study: Samples taken during acute and convalescent COVID-19 were collected in the United States, Italy and Spain. Sources were T cells, B-cell-depleted T cells, or PBMCs; the material itself was cDNA or gDNA.

Authors' analysis steps: It was from reference gene primer amplification that nucleated cell counts were estimated. This table comes from immunoSEQ multiplex PCR, and its TCRdb copy is limited to in-frame clones, with some not included. That table supplies the V and J calls and clone size; D and trimming were determined from the DNA. The repertoire includes roughly 70,000 clones, 80% to 90% of them detected once, and about 7% sits in the top ten. Germline trimming cut 0 bases from V and 6 bases from J; bases unmatched to any gene: 10. CDR3 length: 16 residues. CDR1 is SGHNT and CDR2 is YYREEE in the germline V gene (reference sequence).

The chain carries TRBV5-4 and TRBJ2-5, with TRBD2 matching 8 bases. The sequenced sample was peripheral blood. The receptor comes from a woman older than 75 with active COVID-19. The CDR3 DNA is TGTGCCAGCAGCTTGGAGGTCGGGGGGGGCTCGCAGACCCAGTACTTC. It yields the protein CASSLEVGGGSQTQYF.